The 32 T cell receptor beta chains reported below all come from one sample, sequenced in a study of response to subunit inactivated influenza vaccine. TCRdb fed the RT-PCR reads into MiXCR, producing one record per CDR3 protein. Counted here are 500,000 to 750,000 distinct CDR3 sequences, 14% occurring once; the ten biggest clones make up 11%. Sequencing was performed on PBMCs from blood, taken roughly 12 days after vaccination. The source of these receptors is a man between 45 and 60 years old who received an inactivated influenza vaccine.

V usage is TRBV6-1 and J usage is TRBJ1-1, with D possibly TRBD1 on 6 matching bases. Germline CDR1 MNHNS, CDR2 SASEGT. CDR3 length: 14 amino acids. V lost 6 bases to trimming and J lost 6 bases, with 17 bases between them. The CDR3 reads CASSPLGGDAEAFF. CDR3 nucleotide sequence: TGTGCCAGCAGCCCCCTGGGGGGCGACGCTGAAGCTTTCTTT.

The chain links TRBV27 to TRBJ2-1; TRBD2 matches at 12 bases. V shed 8 bases, J shed 7 bases, and the junction held 6 bases outside the gene matches. Per the germline V gene, CDR1 is MNHEY and CDR2 is SMNVEV (reference sequence). There are 14 residues in the CDR3. This chain's CDR3 is CASGLAGGWNEQFF. CDR3 bases: TGTGCCAGCGGCCTAGCGGGAGGGTGGAATGAGCAGTTCTTC.

The chain recombines TRBV7-9 with TRBJ2-5, with D perhaps assigned TRBD1 or TRBD2 (5 bases each). V was clipped by 1 base and J by 6 bases, with 12 bases between them. This CDR3 is built from 14 residues. The germline CDR1 and CDR2 sequences are SEHNR and FQNEAQ (reference sequence). The DNA for the CDR3 is TGTGCCAGCAGCTTAGGGCAGGGAGAGAAGACCCAGTACTTC. It specifies CASSLGQGEKTQYF. Filled out from reference TRBV7-9 and TRBJ2-5, the complete variable domain reads DTGVSQNPRHKITKRGQNVTFRCDPISEHNRLYWYRQTLGQGPEFLTYFQNEAQLEKSRLLSDRFSAERPKGSFSTLEIQRTEQGDSAMYLCASSLGQGEKTQYFGPGTRLLVL.

The sample holds a few counts of this clonotype. The V gene is TRBV5-4, the J gene TRBJ1-5; 10 nucleotides match TRBD1. Germline lookup yields CDR1 SGHNT and CDR2 YYREEE (reference sequence). V trimming: 3 bases; J trimming: 2 bases; junction bases outside the gene matches: 14. This CDR3 is built from 19 residues. CDR3 DNA: TGTGCCAGCAGCTCTCAGACAGGGGGCTTAAATTTTGGCAATCAGCCCCAGCATTTT. This codes for CASSSQTGGLNFGNQPQHF. Looking up the rest from reference TRBV5-4 and TRBJ1-5 gives the full variable domain: ETGVTQSPTHLIKTRGQQVTLRCSSQSGHNTVSWYQQALGQGPQFIFQYYREEENGRGNFPPRFSGLQFPNYSSELNVNALELDDSALYLCASSSQTGGLNFGNQPQHFGDGTRLSIL.

This clonotype occurred a few times. V and J are TRBV7-9 and TRBJ1-4; D is unresolved. The germline gives CDR1 SEHNR, CDR2 FQNEAQ (reference sequence). The CDR3 is 12 residues long. V lost 5 bases and J lost 6, with 7 bases in between. CDR3 region: CASSAIDEKLFF. CDR3 coding DNA: TGTGCCAGCAGCGCCATAGATGAAAAACTGTTTTTT.

V usage is TRBV14 and J usage is TRBJ1-1; D may be TRBD1 (5 bases). From germline, CDR1 is SGHDN and CDR2 FVKESK. This CDR3 contains 13 residues. V dropped 6 bases and J dropped 4 bases, with 12 bases sitting between them. This chain's CDR3 is CASRLYGGTEAFF. The DNA for the CDR3 is TGTGCCAGCAGACTCTACGGGGGCACTGAAGCTTTCTTT.

V usage is TRBV5-4 and J usage is TRBJ2-1; possible D gene TRBD2, 6 bases. V lost 2 bases to trimming and J lost 5 bases, with 20 bases between them. Germline V gene data show CDR1 as SGHNT and CDR2 as YYREEE (reference sequence). The CDR3 is made up of 17 amino acids. DNA of the CDR3: TGTGCCAGCAGCTTAAGTAGGAGGGGATACGGGAACAATGAGCAGTTCTTC. It is translated as CASSLSRRGYGNNEQFF.

This clonotype has a single count. The chain is built from TRBV29-1 and TRBJ2-7; 8 bases fit TRBD2. This CDR3 region has 17 residues. The ends lost 7 bases at V and 2 bases at J; junction bases unmatched: 19. CDR1 is SQVTM and CDR2 is ANQGSEA in the germline V gene. CDR3 nucleotides: TGCAGCGCGGAAACCTCCGGGCGGGGGGTGACACCCTACGAGCAGTACTTC. Translating it yields CSAETSGRGVTPYEQYF.

This clonotype occurred many times. This chain connects TRBV20-1 to TRBJ1-5; TRBD1 might be the D (5 bases). The CDR3 has 15 residues. Germline lookup yields CDR1 DFQATT and CDR2 SNEGSKA (reference sequence). Trimming removed 6 bases at V and 0 bases at J, with 15 bases between. The CDR3 is CSAWGPQLSNQPQHF. For the CDR3, the DNA is TGCAGTGCCTGGGGACCGCAGCTTAGCAATCAGCCCCAGCATTTT.

The chain joins TRBV29-1 to TRBJ2-3, with D possibly matching TRBD2 (5 bases). The CDR3 spans 13 residues. Germline V CDR1 and CDR2: SQVTM, ANQGSEA. Trimming took off 8 bases at V and 2 bases at J, with 14 bases between the two ends. CDR3 sequence: CSLRGRYTDTQYF. The CDR3 DNA reads TGCAGCCTAAGAGGGAGATACACAGATACGCAGTATTTT.

CDR3 nucleotide sequence: TGTGCCAGCACTCCCCGACTTATCACTGAAGCTTTCTTT. Encoded protein: CASTPRLITEAFF. V gene TRBV12-3 or TRBV12-4 combines with J gene TRBJ1-1; D is undetermined. CDR3 length: 13 amino acids. V gave up 7 bases and J gave up 4 bases, with 13 bases separating them.

This clonotype was counted at least ten times. This chain links TRBV7-2 with TRBJ2-2, with D possibly TRBD2 on 5 matching bases. V gave up 1 base and J gave up 8 bases, with 8 bases separating them. The CDR3 is 13 amino acids. From germline, CDR1 is SGHTA and CDR2 FQGNSA. The DNA for the CDR3 is TGTGCCAGCAGCTTAGGGAGGTCGGGGGAGCTGTTTTTT. Its protein is CASSLGRSGELFF.

The rearrangement links TRBV5-1 to TRBJ2-3; 14 bases are shared with TRBD2. CDR1 SGHRS and CDR2 YFSETQ come from the germline V gene. The CDR3 spans 18 residues. V trimming: 4 bases; J trimming: 0 bases; junction bases outside the gene matches: 7. The CDR3 sequence is CASSGGLAGGSSTDTQYF. The CDR3 nucleotides read TGCGCCAGCAGCGGTGGACTAGCGGGGGGATCTAGCACAGATACGCAGTATTTT.

The rearrangement uses TRBV19 and TRBJ2-7; tentatively, D is TRBD1 (5 bases). Between the trimmed V and J ends, which lost 3 bases and 0 bases, there was a span of 12 bases. CDR3 length: 15 residues. The germline V gene encodes CDR1 LNHDA and CDR2 SQIVND (reference sequence). CDR3 residues: CASSIKGASSYEQYF. The CDR3 DNA reads as TGTGCCAGTAGTATTAAAGGGGCGAGCTCCTACGAGCAGTACTTC.

The genes are TRBV5-6 and TRBJ2-2; a weak D match, TRBD1 (6 bases). The germline V gene has CDR1 SGHDT and CDR2 YYEEEE. Trimming left V 6 bases short and J 1 base short, with 22 bases between. The length of the CDR3 is 18 residues. CDR3 sequence reads: CASTSVLETGGNTGELFF. In DNA form, the CDR3 reads TGTGCCAGCACCTCGGTTTTGGAGACAGGCGGGAACACCGGGGAGCTGTTTTTT.

The V call is TRBV5-1, the J call TRBJ2-3, with TRBD2 matching over 9 bases. The CDR3 sequence is 14 residues long. Germline V gives CDR1 SGHRS, CDR2 YFSETQ. After removal of 5 bases from V and 6 bases from J, the junction contained 7 bases not matched to a gene. CDR3 sequence reads: CASRALAGDDTQYF. CDR3 nucleotides: TGCGCCAGCAGAGCGTTAGCGGGAGACGATACGCAGTATTTT.

This clonotype was seen only a few times. V usage is TRBV7-8 and J usage is TRBJ2-5, with TRBD2 identical over 7 bases. The CDR3 spans 15 residues. V was clipped by 5 bases and J by 5 bases; unmatched bases: 11. In germline, CDR1 is SGHVS, CDR2 FQNEAQ. The DNA of the CDR3 is TGTGCCAGCAGCGTAGGTCGGACTAGATATGAGACCCAGTACTTC. Its translation is CASSVGRTRYETQYF.

This clonotype was counted between two and nine times. The chain recombines TRBV18 with TRBJ2-2, with D maybe TRBD2 (5 bases). Between the trimmed V and J ends, which lost 2 bases and 6 bases, there was a span of 10 bases. CDR3 length: 14 amino acids. The V gene's germline CDR1 is KGHSH and CDR2 LQKENI. In DNA form, the CDR3 reads TGTGCCAGCTCACCAGGTTCGGAGGCCGGGGAGCTGTTTTTT. The encoded protein is CASSPGSEAGELFF.

This clonotype appeared a few times. The CDR3 region has the DNA TGCAGCGTTTCCCGACAGGGGGACACTGAAGCTTTCTTT. Its protein is CSVSRQGDTEAFF. This chain links TRBV29-1 with TRBJ1-1; 9 positions match TRBD1. The germline CDR1 and CDR2 sequences are SQVTM and ANQGSEA. The ends lost 5 bases at V and 3 bases at J; junction bases unmatched: 4. This CDR3 has 13 amino acids.

The table lists this clonotype with a few counts. This chain connects TRBV6-2 or TRBV6-3 to TRBJ2-7; D remains unclear. Germline CDR1 is MNHEY and CDR2 is SVGEGT. The CDR3 loop spans 12 amino acids. V lost 5 bases to trimming and J lost 3 bases, with 8 bases between them. CDR3 bases: TGTGCCAGCAGTGGGGTCCTCTACGAGCAGTACTTC. The encoded protein is CASSGVLYEQYF.

This rearrangement joins TRBV12-3 or TRBV12-4 to TRBJ1-4; 8 positions agree with TRBD1. The junction had 9 bases not matched to a gene; V was cut back by 6 bases and J by 3 bases. This CDR3 has 16 residues. CDR3 protein: CASRQTGESANEKLFF. As DNA, the CDR3 is TGTGCCAGCAGGCAGACAGGGGAATCGGCTAATGAAAAACTGTTTTTT.

V and J are TRBV20-1 and TRBJ2-7, with 10 nucleotides matching TRBD2. CDR3 length equals 15 residues. CDR1 and CDR2 from the germline V gene are DFQATT and SNEGSKA (reference sequence). The ends lost 1 base at V and 1 base at J; junction bases unmatched: 4. In nucleotides, the CDR3 is TGCAGTGCTAGAGTGGCTAGCGGGAGTTCCTACGAGCAGTACTTC. It translates to CSARVASGSSYEQYF.

This chain joins TRBV7-2 and TRBJ2-1; D is unresolved. With 3 bases removed from V and 6 bases from J, the gap between germline ends came to 15 bases. The CDR3 runs to 15 residues. The germline CDR1 and CDR2 sequences are SGHTA and FQGNSA. This chain's CDR3 is CASSFGPLGINEQFF. The DNA of the CDR3 is TGTGCCAGCAGCTTCGGCCCTCTAGGGATCAATGAGCAGTTCTTC. The whole variable domain, remainder taken from reference TRBV7-2 and TRBJ2-1, is GAGVSQSPSNKVTEKGKDVELRCDPISGHTALYWYRQSLGQGLEFLIYFQGNSAPDKSGLPSDRFSAERTGGSVSTLTIQRTQQEDSAVYLCASSFGPLGINEQFFGPGTRLTVL.

This clonotype was picked up many times. This chain uses TRBV4-1 with TRBJ2-1; D gene ambiguous. CDR3 length equals 15 residues. The V and J ends lost 1 base and 2 bases respectively, with 9 bases between them. The germline CDR1 and CDR2 sequences are MGHRA and YSYEKL. The DNA for the CDR3 is TGCGCCAGCAGCCAAGGCCCTGGGGCCTACAATGAGCAGTTCTTC. This codes for CASSQGPGAYNEQFF.

This clonotype was counted at least ten times. V is TRBV5-5 and J is TRBJ1-6; 7 bases fit TRBD1. The CDR3 runs to 15 residues. V gave up 4 bases and J gave up 9 bases; unmatched junction bases: 10. The germline CDR1 and CDR2 sequences are SGHKS and YYEKEE (reference sequence). The CDR3 nucleotides read TGTGCCAGCAGCCTAAACAGGGGAAAGGGTTCACCCCTCCACTTT. Protein sequence: CASSLNRGKGSPLHF.

This clonotype was seen many times. The chain uses TRBV5-6 and TRBJ2-5, with TRBD2 as a possible D gene (5 bases). Trimming left V 0 bases short and J 7 bases short, with 28 bases between. Per germline, CDR1 SGHDT and CDR2 YYEEEE. The CDR3 runs to 19 residues. The CDR3 is CASSLVPSQVSGRGATQYF. CDR3 coding DNA: TGTGCCAGCAGCTTGGTCCCGTCCCAGGTTTCTGGGAGAGGAGCGACCCAGTACTTC.

This chain uses TRBV30 with TRBJ2-3; D uncertain. Trimming left V 0 bases short and J 0 bases short, with 13 bases between. The CDR3 is made up of 16 amino acids. CDR1 is GTSNPN and CDR2 is SVGIG in the germline V gene (reference sequence). The CDR3 is CAWSVFGHSSTDTQYF. The CDR3 DNA reads TGTGCCTGGAGTGTTTTCGGGCACTCTAGCACAGATACGCAGTATTTT.

This clonotype was observed at least ten times. The chain joins TRBV7-9 to TRBJ1-5; no definite D call. The CDR3 covers 13 residues. The germline V gene has CDR1 SEHNR and CDR2 FQNEAQ (reference sequence). Trimming shortened V by 5 bases and J by 4 bases, and 9 bases separated the two germline ends. The CDR3 sequence: CASSLTLNQPQHF. The DNA of the CDR3 is TGTGCCAGCAGCCTGACTCTAAATCAGCCCCAGCATTTT.

This clonotype was observed a handful of times. The genes are TRBV20-1 and TRBJ2-4; a weak D match, TRBD2 (6 bases). CDR1 DFQATT and CDR2 SNEGSKA come from the germline V gene (reference sequence). This CDR3 has 18 residues. The ends were cut back, 0 bases at V and 0 bases at J, with 18 bases in the middle. The CDR3 DNA reads as TGCAGTGCTAGAGATTACGGGGGAAGCGCCCTAGCCAAAAACATTCAGTACTTC. The encoded protein is CSARDYGGSALAKNIQYF.

This rearrangement joins TRBV6-2 or TRBV6-3 to TRBJ2-3, with D perhaps TRBD1 (5 bases). The V gene lost 6 bases and the J gene lost 2 bases, with 15 bases spanning the gap. Germline CDR1 reads MNHEY; CDR2 reads SVGEGT. This CDR3 region has 15 residues. This CDR3 reads CASSKTRQNTDTQYF. CDR3 coding DNA: TGTGCCAGCAGCAAAACTCGACAGAACACAGATACGCAGTATTTT.

This clonotype has more than one count but fewer than ten. This sequence joins TRBV5-1 and TRBJ1-2; 7 bases are a match to TRBD1. CDR1 SGHRS and CDR2 YFSETQ come from the germline V gene. After removal of 4 bases from V and 5 bases from J, the junction contained 8 bases not matched to a gene. The length of the CDR3 is 14 residues. The CDR3 reads CASSVRQGVYGYTF. The CDR3 DNA reads TGCGCCAGCAGCGTCAGACAGGGTGTGTATGGCTACACCTTC.

The chain has TRBV20-1 and TRBJ2-5; 7 bases line up with TRBD1. Germline CDR1 reads DFQATT; CDR2 reads SNEGSKA (reference sequence). The CDR3 length is 16 residues. The trim removed 0 bases at V and 2 bases at J, leaving 9 bases unmatched. The CDR3 DNA is TGCAGTGCTAGAGATGGCCGGGACAGCGGACAAGAGACCCAGTACTTC. Its translation is CSARDGRDSGQETQYF.